Listed below are T cell receptor beta chains from one sample, sequenced in a study of T cell responses to AZD1222 COVID-19 vaccine. Sequencing used immunoSEQ multiplex PCR; TCRdb keeps in-frame clones, though not all of them. The data show approximately 45,000 clones, 70% to 90% seen once. The specimen was peripheral blood, collected 28 days after the second AZD1222 dose. These receptors all come from an adult who received the AZD1222 COVID-19 vaccine. The CDR3 runs from the conserved cysteine through the conserved F or W. Clone size is shown for a subset of rows, as once, few, many or a class of expanded clone.

j_gene	abundance	v_gene	CDR3aa
TRBJ1-2	NA	TRBV6-6	CASSYGQGNYGYTF
TRBJ1-5	NA	TRBV6-5	CASCGALGQQPQHF
TRBJ2-3	NA	TRBV9	CASSVGGNTDTQYF
TRBJ1-4	once	TRBV5-1	CASSPLWGATNEKLFF
TRBJ2-7	NA	TRBV28	CASSSLGQGYYEQYF
TRBJ1-5	NA	TRBV19	CASQSQGQPQHF
TRBJ1-1	NA	TRBV29-1	CSVGTLYRTEAFF
TRBJ1-3	few	TRBV3-1/TRBV3-2	CASSQLGNTIYF
TRBJ2-7	NA	TRBV5-1	CASNPPGGEQHF
TRBJ1-2	NA	TRBV2	CASSEQYGYTF
TRBJ1-4	NA	TRBV30	CAWDSGGASEKLFF
TRBJ1-1	NA	TRBV4-1	CASSQDSGANTEAFF
TRBJ2-7	NA	TRBV19	CASSIGGRALYEQYF
TRBJ2-7	NA	TRBV27	CASRLAGPYEQYF
TRBJ1-1	NA	TRBV6-1	CASSEGKGTKEEAFF
TRBJ2-1	NA	TRBV18	CASSHLGLAGTYNEQFF
TRBJ2-7	NA	TRBV6-5	CASSHLAGEGEQYF
TRBJ2-6	NA	TRBV28	CASSSGTSGSGANVLTF
TRBJ2-5	once	TRBV6-5	CASSQLGSGVETQYF
TRBJ2-7	NA	TRBV7-2	CASSLGGGLAGGEQYF
TRBJ2-5	NA	TRBV6-5	CASGIGYRETQYF
TRBJ2-5	NA	TRBV5-1	CASSSGLAGQAGETQYF
TRBJ2-7	NA	TRBV2	CASDANRDYEQYF
TRBJ2-3	NA	TRBV6-5	CASKAGVGADTQYF
TRBJ2-3	NA	TRBV5-1	CASSLEQRITSTDTQYF
TRBJ1-1	NA	TRBV25-1	CASSGMGPMNTEAFF
TRBJ2-7	NA	TRBV11-2	CASRGTGGKNRAYEQYF
TRBJ1-2	once	TRBV5-1	CASSLGTGAYGYTF
TRBJ2-1	NA	TRBV7-2	CASSAIDLAGSYNEQFF
TRBJ2-7	once	TRBV5-6	CASSPGGLAGAYEQYF
TRBJ1-2	NA	TRBV7-9	CASSLARTGRTNYGYTF
TRBJ1-2	NA	TRBV7-8	CASSSGGGYGYTF
TRBJ1-4	NA	TRBV18	CASSPDRGREKLFF
TRBJ1-1	NA	TRBV10-1	CASSESGSANTEAFF
TRBJ1-3	NA	TRBV5-6	CASSLGYSGNTIYF
TRBJ2-3	NA	TRBV4-3	CASSQGGEGTDTQYF
TRBJ2-3	NA	TRBV29-1	CSVEGLAGAPDTQYF
TRBJ2-7	few	TRBV5-1	CASSKEGLAEYEQYF
TRBJ1-4	NA	TRBV19	CASRGQGALRTNEKLFF
TRBJ2-5	NA	TRBV27	CASSLYYRVNSGETQYF
TRBJ2-5	NA	TRBV18	CASSRWDQETQYF
TRBJ1-5	NA	TRBV6-4	CASVSDRNQPQHF
TRBJ2-1	few	TRBV2	CASSFSGAGKYNEQFF
TRBJ1-4	once	TRBV4-1	CASSQGGTGEFYEKLFF
TRBJ1-5	NA	TRBV6-6	CASSYGTKDLGEPQHF
TRBJ2-7	NA	TRBV5-4	CASSVDRAYEQYF
TRBJ2-7	NA	TRBV27	CASSPGTGGEQYF
TRBJ2-1	NA	TRBV12-5	CASGPRLAVIVDEQFF
TRBJ2-1	NA	TRBV4-1	CASSQASVRGNEQFF
TRBJ1-5	NA	TRBV19	CASSISVSNQPQHF
TRBJ2-5	NA	TRBV2	CASRMGYQETQYF
TRBJ1-5	NA	TRBV5-1	CASSLAGGQPQHF
TRBJ1-1	NA	TRBV4-1	CASTHGRAYRGGAEAFF
TRBJ1-3	few	TRBV29-1	CSVAAGNTIYF